The sequence of this T cell receptor (beta chain) was determined in a study of T cell changes during pregnancy in multiple sclerosis. Here immunoSEQ multiplex PCR was the method, and the copy in TCRdb shows in-frame clones only, minus some. The data show tens of thousands of clones, 85% to 95% seen once. From germline, CDR1 is SEHNR and CDR2 FQNEAQ (reference sequence). The V end was cut by 3 bases, the J end by 8 bases, with 19 bases between. This CDR3 comprises 15 residues. The TCR sequence derives from a female donor with multiple sclerosis, enrolled in a pregnancy study. This chain uses TRBV7-9 with TRBJ1-2, with D uncertain. Sequencing was performed on peripheral blood, taken after pregnancy. For the CDR3, the DNA is TGTGCCAGCAGCTTTCAGCGGTTAGGCGAAAGGGGCTACACCTTC. It yields the protein CASSFQRLGERGYTF.